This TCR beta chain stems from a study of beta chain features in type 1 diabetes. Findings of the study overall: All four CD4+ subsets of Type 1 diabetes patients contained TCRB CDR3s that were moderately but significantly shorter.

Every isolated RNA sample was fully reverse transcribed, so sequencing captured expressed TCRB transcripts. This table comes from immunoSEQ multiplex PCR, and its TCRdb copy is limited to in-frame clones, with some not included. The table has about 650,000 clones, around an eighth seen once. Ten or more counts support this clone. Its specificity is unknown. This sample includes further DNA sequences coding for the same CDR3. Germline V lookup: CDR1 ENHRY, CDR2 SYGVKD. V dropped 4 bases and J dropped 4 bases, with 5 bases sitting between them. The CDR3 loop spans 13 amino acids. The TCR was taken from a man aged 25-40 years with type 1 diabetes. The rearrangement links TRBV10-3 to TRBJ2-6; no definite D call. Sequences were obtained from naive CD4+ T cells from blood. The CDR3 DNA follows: TGTGCCATCAGTGCGTCCGGGGCCAACGTCCTGACTTTC. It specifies CAISASGANVLTF.